Below, 27 T cell receptor beta chains from the same sample are listed, as sequenced in a study of blood T cell repertoires in COVID-19 (dated by TCRdb to 2020 to 2021). Receptor libraries were prepared by the immunoSEQ multiplex PCR assay. In TCRdb, the immuneACCESS table is reduced to in-frame sequences with V and J assigned. These tables do not hold every clone; where another copy was compared, an unresolved V gene accounts for under half, and the others remain unexplained. This sample lists more than 300,000 clones; 70% to 90% were detected once. The ten largest make up more than 1% of the sample. The sample comprised PBMCs or T cells enriched from blood (not recorded which). The receptors were sampled from a woman between 18 and 29 years old who had recovered from COVID-19.

The chain links TRBV18 to TRBJ1-1, with 8 bases aligning to TRBD1. Germline V gene lookup returns CDR1 KGHSH and CDR2 LQKENI. V shed 3 bases, J shed 6 bases, and the junction held 9 bases outside the gene matches. The CDR3 covers 15 residues. CDR3 sequence: CASSPAGGIKAEAFF. The CDR3 DNA follows: TGTGCCAGCTCACCCGCAGGGGGCATTAAGGCTGAAGCTTTCTTT. The full variable domain, completed using reference TRBV18 and TRBJ1-1, is NAGVMQNPRHLVRRRGQEARLRCSPMKGHSHVYWYRQLPEEGLKFMVYLQKENIIDESGMPKERFSAEFPKEGPSILRIQQVVRGDSAAYFCASSPAGGIKAEAFFGQGTRLTVV.

This sequence joins TRBV21-1 and TRBJ1-6. TRBV21-1 is a listed pseudogene. CDR3 size: 16 residues. The CDR3 spells CASSKVYFSYNSPLHF. DNA for the CDR3: TGTGCCAGCAGCAAAGTTTACTTCTCCTATAATTCACCCCTCCACTTT.

This clone was counted once. V and J are TRBV25-1 and TRBJ2-5; 7 bases match TRBD1. The CDR3 loop spans 17 amino acids. The germline gives CDR1 MGHDK, CDR2 SYGVNS. J was trimmed by 0 bases and V by 5 bases; bases with no gene match: 12. In DNA form, the CDR3 reads TGTGCCAGCAGTACTCAGAGGGGACAGACGTACCAAGAGACCCAGTACTTC. It encodes CASSTQRGQTYQETQYF.

This clone was detected only a few times. Other DNA sequences in the sample encode the same CDR3. The chain has TRBV18 and TRBJ1-2; D is undetermined. V gave up 6 bases and J gave up 1 base, with 6 bases separating them. The CDR3 has 12 amino acids. Per the germline V gene, CDR1 is KGHSH and CDR2 is LQKENI. The CDR3 DNA sequence: TGTGCCAGCTCCGACAATAACTATGGCTACACCTTC. This encodes CASSDNNYGYTF.

CDR3: CATSATYRETQYF. The CDR3 DNA is TGTGCCACCAGCGCCACTTACAGGGAGACCCAGTACTTC. This chain links TRBV24-1 with TRBJ2-5; D perhaps matches TRBD1 (5 bases). V shed 7 bases and J shed 5 bases, with 13 bases lying between them. The CDR3 loop spans 13 amino acids. Germline assignment: CDR1 KGHDR and CDR2 SFDVKD.

The V call is TRBV16, the J call TRBJ1-1; D may be TRBD1 (5 bases). There are 15 residues in the CDR3. Trimming shortened V by 4 bases and J by 6 bases, and 18 bases separated the two germline ends. CDR1 is KGHSY and CDR2 is FQNENV in the germline V gene. CDR3 residues: CASSLAVSGLAEAFF. As DNA, the CDR3 is TGTGCCAGCAGCCTCGCCGTATCAGGGTTAGCTGAAGCTTTCTTT. The entire variable domain, with the rest obtained from reference TRBV16 and TRBJ1-1, is as follows: GEEVAQTPKHLVRGEGQKAKLYCAPIKGHSYVFWYQQVLKNEFKFLISFQNENVFDETGMPKERFSAKCLPNSPCSLEIQATKLEDSAVYFCASSLAVSGLAEAFFGQGTRLTVV.

The table lists this clone with a few counts. The chain has TRBV29-1 and TRBJ1-3; 9 nucleotides agree with TRBD1. V lost 6 bases to trimming and J lost 1 base; unmatched junction nucleotides: 10. CDR3 length equals 16 residues. In germline, CDR1 is SQVTM, CDR2 ANQGSEA. The CDR3 region is CSVGTGSTVSGNTIYF. CDR3 DNA sequence: TGCAGCGTAGGGACAGGGAGTACCGTTTCTGGAAACACCATATATTTT.

The chain has TRBV9 and TRBJ1-3; 9 bases are a match to TRBD1. V shed 6 bases and J 2 bases; nucleotides not matched to a gene: 6. Germline loops: CDR1 SGDLS, CDR2 YYNGEE. The CDR3 runs to 15 residues. The CDR3 coding sequence is TGTGCCAGCAACTTACAGGGGGCTACTGGAAACACCATATATTTT. Residues: CASNLQGATGNTIYF. The full variable domain, in which reference TRBV9 and TRBJ1-3 provide the parts outside the CDR3, is DSGVTQTPKHLITATGQRVTLRCSPRSGDLSVYWYQQSLDQGLQFLIQYYNGEERAKGNILERFSAQQFPDLHSELNLSSLELGDSALYFCASNLQGATGNTIYFGEGSWLTVV.

J is TRBJ2-7 and V is TRBV7-9; D may be TRBD1 (6 bases). With 4 bases removed from V and 2 bases from J, the gap between germline ends came to 15 bases. Germline CDR1 and CDR2: SEHNR and FQNEAQ (reference sequence). This CDR3 contains 15 residues. The DNA for the CDR3 is TGTGCCAGCAGCTCTACAGGGTGGGGGCCCTACGAGCAGTACTTC. Protein: CASSSTGWGPYEQYF.

The CDR3 protein is CASSVDGGETQYF. CDR3 DNA: TGTGCCAGCAGCGTAGACGGGGGAGAGACCCAGTACTTC. The chain joins TRBV9 to TRBJ2-5, with D maybe TRBD2 (6 bases). The V end was cut by 0 bases, the J end by 4 bases, with 7 bases between. CDR3 size: 13 residues. Germline CDR1 is SGDLS and CDR2 is YYNGEE.

The chain links TRBV29-1 to TRBJ1-1; 8 positions match TRBD1. Germline CDR1 SQVTM, CDR2 ANQGSEA. The trim removed 1 base at V and 7 bases at J, leaving 11 bases unmatched. The CDR3 extends over 15 amino acids. CDR3 loop: CSVEVPQAGGFEAFF. The CDR3 region has the DNA TGCAGCGTTGAAGTGCCCCAGGCAGGGGGCTTTGAAGCTTTCTTT.

V and J are TRBV3-1 (or the pseudogene TRBV3-2) and TRBJ1-2, with TRBD1 matching over 9 bases. This CDR3 is 15 amino acids long. Germline values: CDR1 LGHDT, CDR2 YNNKEL (reference sequence). Trimming cost V 3 bases and J 6 bases; bases outside gene matches: 8. The CDR3, as DNA: TGTGCCAGCAGCCACCTCACCGGGACAGGGCATGGCTACACCTTC. Its translation is CASSHLTGTGHGYTF.

V gene TRBV4-1 combines with J gene TRBJ1-5; the D is unclear. The germline V and J ends were trimmed by 1 base and 4 bases, with 8 bases remaining between them. This CDR3 comprises 14 residues. Germline loops: CDR1 MGHRA, CDR2 YSYEKL. CDR3 sequence (DNA): TGCGCCAGCAGCCAAGCGGACTGGAATCAGCCCCAGCATTTT. Translating gives CASSQADWNQPQHF.

The chain has TRBV5-1 and TRBJ2-5; D ambiguous. Germline CDR1 is SGHRS and CDR2 is YFSETQ. This CDR3 contains 14 residues. The germline V and J ends were trimmed by 8 bases and 2 bases, with 16 bases remaining between them. The CDR3 DNA is TGCGCCAGTAAACTTCGACCAGGACAAGAGACCCAGTACTTC. This translates into CASKLRPGQETQYF.

The chain is built from TRBV6-5 and TRBJ1-2; possible D gene TRBD1, 6 bases. CDR3 length: 14 residues. CDR1 and CDR2 (germline): MNHEY, SVGAGI. With 4 bases removed from V and 4 bases from J, the gap between germline ends came to 13 bases. CDR3 protein: CASSFQTGPYGYTF. The DNA for the CDR3 is TGTGCCAGCAGTTTCCAGACAGGACCCTATGGCTACACCTTC.

The CDR3: CASSRGTISNYGYTF. In DNA, the CDR3 is TGTGCCAGTAGTAGGGGGACAATCTCTAACTATGGCTACACCTTC. The genes are TRBV19 and TRBJ1-2; D is perhaps TRBD1 (6 bases). Between the trimmed V and J ends, which lost 4 bases and 0 bases, there was a span of 12 bases. This CDR3 spans 15 amino acids. Germline V lookup: CDR1 LNHDA, CDR2 SQIVND (reference sequence).

This chain links TRBV28 with TRBJ1-5; D gene uncertain. Per the germline V gene, CDR1 is MDHEN and CDR2 is SYDVKM. There are 13 residues in the CDR3. V was clipped by 6 bases and J by 6 bases, with 12 bases between them. The chain's CDR3 is CASRRSASQPQHF. Written as DNA, the CDR3 is TGTGCCAGCAGACGAAGCGCCAGTCAGCCCCAGCATTTT.

V is TRBV9 and J is TRBJ1-3; D ambiguous. V dropped 2 bases and J dropped 2 bases, with 14 bases sitting between them. CDR3 length equals 16 residues. CDR1 SGDLS and CDR2 YYNGEE come from the germline V gene. CDR3 DNA: TGTGCCAGCAGCGTCGAGCTGGGCCCTCCTGGAAACACCATATATTTT. It encodes CASSVELGPPGNTIYF.

This sequence joins TRBV12-3 or TRBV12-4 and TRBJ1-5; D remains unclear. CDR3 size: 13 residues. Trimming pared 3 bases from V and 6 bases from J, leaving 9 bases between. CDR3 amino acids: CASSFVPGQPQHF. The CDR3, as DNA: TGTGCCAGCAGTTTCGTCCCCGGTCAGCCCCAGCATTTT.

This CDR3 is CATSTPNEQFF. For the CDR3, the DNA is TGTGCCACCTCGACTCCCAATGAGCAGTTCTTC. This sequence joins TRBV10-3 and TRBJ2-1; no clear D gene. The CDR3 spans 11 residues. V was pared by 10 bases and J by 6 bases, with 10 bases between. CDR1 ENHRY and CDR2 SYGVKD come from the germline V gene.

V and J are TRBV14 and TRBJ1-2; TRBD1 matches at 7 bases. This CDR3 has 15 residues. Per germline, CDR1 SGHDN and CDR2 FVKESK. V was clipped by 1 base and J by 5 bases; unmatched bases: 7. CDR3 nucleotide sequence: TGTGCCAGCAGCCAAGGAGGGGGCGCCTTTTATGGCTACACCTTC. Translation: CASSQGGGAFYGYTF.

CDR3 in amino acids: CASSLSGDTEAFF. The CDR3 region has the DNA TGTGCCAGCAGCTTGTCGGGGGACACTGAAGCTTTCTTT. V is TRBV7-9 and J is TRBJ1-1; a weak D match, TRBD1 (5 bases). V was cut by 3 bases and J by 3 bases, with 8 bases left in between. Germline lookup yields CDR1 SEHNR and CDR2 FQNEAQ (reference sequence). The CDR3 covers 13 residues.

DNA of the CDR3: TGCGCCAGCGTCGGGGGGTACACTGAAGCTTTCTTT. Amino acids: CASVGGYTEAFF. The V call is TRBV4-1, the J call TRBJ1-1; D is perhaps TRBD1 (5 bases). Germline CDR1 and CDR2: MGHRA and YSYEKL. Trimming shortened V by 8 bases and J by 3 bases, and 10 bases separated the two germline ends. The CDR3 totals 12 residues.

This clone was seen only a few times. CDR3 sequence: CASGTRQGARDEQYF. DNA of the CDR3: TGTGCCAGCGGAACTCGACAGGGGGCGAGAGACGAGCAGTACTTC. V gene TRBV6-5 combines with J gene TRBJ2-7; 10 nucleotides agree with TRBD1. Germline V CDR1 and CDR2: MNHEY, SVGAGI. The CDR3 contains 15 residues. The V and J ends lost 8 bases and 5 bases, in that order; junction bases with no gene match: 12.

For this clone: One junction end does not reproduce the germline sequence, and a read error may be involved. The chain carries TRBV5-5 and TRBJ2-7; TRBD1 agrees at 10 bases. The length of the CDR3 is 14 residues. Germline values: CDR1 SGHKS, CDR2 YYEKEE (reference sequence). This CDR3 reads CASSYRDRGDRMRF. The CDR3 DNA follows: TGTGCCAGCAGTTACCGGGACAGGGGCGACAGAATGCGGTTC.

J is TRBJ2-4 and V is TRBV19; possible D gene TRBD2, 7 bases. This CDR3 comprises 15 residues. The V and J ends lost 9 bases and 1 base respectively, with 16 bases between them. Germline lookup yields CDR1 LNHDA and CDR2 SQIVND (reference sequence). CDR3 DNA: TGTGCCAGCAACCCCGGGGGGCAGGCCAAAAACATTCAGTACTTC. This translates into CASNPGGQAKNIQYF.

The rearrangement links TRBV6-2 or TRBV6-3 to TRBJ2-7, with TRBD2 identical over 11 bases. CDR1 is MNHEY and CDR2 is SVGEGT in the germline V gene. Losses at the gene ends were 5 bases for V and 2 bases for J; bases not matched to a gene: 11. The CDR3 consists of 17 residues. This chain's CDR3 is CASSLRLAGYSTYEQYF. CDR3 DNA sequence: TGTGCCAGCAGTCTGAGACTAGCGGGGTACTCCACCTACGAGCAGTACTTC.